This T cell receptor (beta chain) originates from a study of shared clonotypes between healthy human individuals. Study observations and caveats: Naive CD4 clonotypes overlapped across a handful of donors at roughly 5.1%.

Repertoires were generated with immunoSEQ multiplex PCR, while TCRdb's copy carries only in-frame clones and drops some. The sample shows millions of clones, roughly 95% of them seen only once. The V end lost 6 bases, the J end lost 0 bases, and 15 bases lay between the germline ends. Germline V gene lookup returns CDR1 MDHEN and CDR2 SYDVKM. The CDR3 has 16 amino acids. Of note for this clone: The antigen is undetermined.

The sample comprised naive CD4+ T cells sorted from blood. Subset: CD45RA+ positively selected. This sequence joins TRBV28 and TRBJ2-1; D tentatively fits TRBD1 or TRBD2 (5 bases each). This clonotype originated in a man aged 18 to 30 in good health. The CDR3 is CASRSQGPSSYNEQFF. DNA of the CDR3: TGTGCCAGCAGGAGCCAGGGACCGAGCTCCTACAATGAGCAGTTCTTC.